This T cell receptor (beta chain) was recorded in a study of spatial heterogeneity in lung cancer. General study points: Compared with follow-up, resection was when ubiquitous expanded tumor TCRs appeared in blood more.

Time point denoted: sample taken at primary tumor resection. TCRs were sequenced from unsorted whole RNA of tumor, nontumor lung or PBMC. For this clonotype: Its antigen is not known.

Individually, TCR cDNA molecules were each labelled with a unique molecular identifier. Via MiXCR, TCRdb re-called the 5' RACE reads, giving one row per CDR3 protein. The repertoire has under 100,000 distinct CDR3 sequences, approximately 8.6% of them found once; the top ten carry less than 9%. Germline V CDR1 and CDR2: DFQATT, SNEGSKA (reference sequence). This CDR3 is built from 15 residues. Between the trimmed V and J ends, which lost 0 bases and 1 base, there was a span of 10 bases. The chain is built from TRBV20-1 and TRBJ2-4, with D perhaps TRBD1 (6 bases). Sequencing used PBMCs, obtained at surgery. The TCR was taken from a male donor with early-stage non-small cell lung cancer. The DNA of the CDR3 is TGCAGTGCTAGAGATGGGGGCAGGGCCAAAAACATTCAGTACTTC. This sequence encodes CSARDGGRAKNIQYF.